The present T cell receptor beta chain was sequenced within a study of shared T cell receptors in the human thymus. Sequenced by immunoSEQ multiplex PCR; TCRdb stores in-frame clones only, minus some. The table shows roughly 700,000 clones, with roughly 88% occurring only once. CDR1 and CDR2 (germline): SGHRS, YFSETQ. V was clipped by 0 bases and J by 0 bases, with 10 bases between them. This CDR3 region has 16 residues. The data were also submitted as part of a second study, on human thymus T cells. This second report adds: Serving as donors were healthy Finnish infants, each of whom was having open corrective surgery for congenital heart defects. Resections removed during corrective heart surgery provided the thymus tissue used. Thymic and blood repertoires seemed to favor certain V and J genes.

The chain couples TRBV5-1 to TRBJ2-1, with a possible D match to TRBD2 (6 bases). The clonotype was recovered from a boy in the first two years of life with a congenital heart defect. Input material: thymocytes. The DNA of the CDR3 is TGCGCCAGCAGCTTGGTCGCCGGGGGCTCCTACAATGAGCAGTTCTTC. Translated, it gives CASSLVAGGSYNEQFF. The entire variable domain, with the rest obtained from reference TRBV5-1 and TRBJ2-1, is as follows: KAGVTQTPRYLIKTRGQQVTLSCSPISGHRSVSWYQQTPGQGLQFLFEYFSETQRNKGNFPGRFSGRQFSNSRSEMNVSTLELGDSALYLCASSLVAGGSYNEQFFGPGTRLTVL.